Below, 27 T cell receptor beta chains from the same sample are listed, as sequenced in a study of CD8 T cells in ankylosing spondylitis. Antigens for these TCRs are unknown. TCRdb re-called the 5' RACE reads through MiXCR, storing one row per CDR3 protein. Of a few hundred thousand distinct CDR3 sequences listed, around 16% are singletons. Study-wide findings and caveats: Roughly eight highly homologous variants made up a TCR beta motif that seemed to typify ankylosing spondylitis blood.

Sequenced sample: blood, either unsorted or a sorted T cell fraction (not recorded which). These receptors originate from a male donor with ankylosing spondylitis.

This chain joins TRBV7-8 and TRBJ2-2; 7 bases match TRBD2. This CDR3 is 17 amino acids long. J was trimmed by 0 bases and V by 5 bases; bases with no gene match: 9. CDR1 is SGHVS and CDR2 is FQNEAQ in the germline V gene. The CDR3, as DNA: TGTGCCAGCAGCACCACCACTAGCGCCCCGAACACCGGGGAGCTGTTTTTT. Translating gives CASSTTTSAPNTGELFF.

This clonotype was observed a handful of times. The chain links TRBV7-9 to TRBJ1-2; the D gene is possibly TRBD1 (6 bases). The CDR3 sequence is 14 residues long. V dropped 5 bases and J dropped 8 bases, with 18 bases sitting between them. Germline V gene lookup returns CDR1 SEHNR and CDR2 FQNEAQ (reference sequence). In DNA, the CDR3 is TGTGCCAGCAGCGACCCGAGGGGGGGTGACGGCTACACCTTC. Translated: CASSDPRGGDGYTF.

The rearrangement links TRBV13 to TRBJ2-6; D might be TRBD1 (6 bases). CDR1 PRHDT and CDR2 FYEKMQ come from the germline V gene (reference sequence). V lost 3 bases to trimming and J lost 2 bases, with 17 bases between them. CDR3 length equals 18 residues. CDR3 protein: CASSFGGQRGAGANVLTF. The DNA of the CDR3 is TGTGCCAGCAGCTTTGGGGGCCAAAGGGGAGCTGGGGCCAACGTCCTGACTTTC.

This clonotype occurred once. CDR3 DNA sequence: TGTGCCAGCAGCCTTCAAGTGGGGGAGCTGTTTTTT. Encoded protein: CASSLQVGELFF. The gene calls are TRBV5-6 and TRBJ2-2; no firm D call. The CDR3 runs 12 residues. The germline gives CDR1 SGHDT, CDR2 YYEEEE. V was cut by 4 bases and J by 8 bases, with 9 bases left in between. The complete variable domain, with remaining parts taken from reference TRBV5-6 and TRBJ2-2, reads DAGVTQSPTHLIKTRGQQVTLRCSPKSGHDTVSWYQQALGQGPQFIFQYYEEEERQRGNFPDRFSGHQFPNYSSELNVNALLLGDSALYLCASSLQVGELFFGEGSRLTVL.

This chain uses TRBV9 with TRBJ2-3; TRBD2 agrees at 15 bases. The ends lost 3 bases at V and 0 bases at J; junction bases unmatched: 2. Germline V gives CDR1 SGDLS, CDR2 YYNGEE. The CDR3 runs to 17 residues. CDR3 sequence reads: CASSAGLAGGSTDTQYF. The DNA for the CDR3 is TGTGCCAGCAGCGCCGGACTAGCGGGGGGGAGCACAGATACGCAGTATTTT.

The chain recombines TRBV15 with TRBJ1-3; TRBD1 might be the D (6 bases). The length of the CDR3 is 15 residues. Germline V gene data show CDR1 as LNHNV and CDR2 as YYDKDF (reference sequence). Trimming took 1 base from V and 0 from J, leaving 7 bases between them. The CDR3 coding sequence is TGTGCCACCAGCAGAGGGACAGCCTCTGGAAACACCATATATTTT. Translated: CATSRGTASGNTIYF.

In DNA form, the CDR3 reads TGCAGCGTTGAAACACCCAGGTGGCGGCTACCCTACGAGCAGTACTTC. The encoded protein is CSVETPRWRLPYEQYF. V gene TRBV29-1 combines with J gene TRBJ2-7; D not certain. With 2 bases removed from V and 2 bases from J, the gap between germline ends came to 19 bases. Looked up from germline, CDR1 is SQVTM and CDR2 is ANQGSEA. The CDR3 runs 16 residues.

This clonotype was observed a handful of times. This chain uses TRBV14 with TRBJ1-3, with 7 bases identical to TRBD1. The junction had 4 bases not matched to a gene; V was cut back by 1 base and J by 4 bases. The CDR3 consists of 15 residues. CDR1 and CDR2 from the germline V gene are SGHDN and FVKESK. Here the CDR3 DNA reads TGTGCCAGCAGCCAAGGACAGGGAGCCGGAAACACCATATATTTT. Translated: CASSQGQGAGNTIYF.

J is TRBJ2-7 and V is TRBV4-1; possibly TRBD2 for D (5 bases). CDR3 length equals 17 residues. V shed 0 bases and J shed 6 bases, with 21 bases lying between them. Germline-derived CDR1 and CDR2 are MGHRA and YSYEKL. The CDR3 protein is CASSQEGRALGFSEQYF. In nucleotides, the CDR3 is TGCGCCAGCAGCCAAGAAGGGCGGGCCCTAGGGTTCTCCGAGCAGTACTTC.

The V and J genes are TRBV4-3 and TRBJ1-1; D gene ambiguous. Germline loops: CDR1 LGHNA, CDR2 YSLEER. Between the trimmed V and J ends, which lost 4 bases and 3 bases, there was a span of 9 bases. This CDR3 has 13 amino acids. The CDR3 DNA reads as TGCGCCAGCAGCCGTCTTGGGGACACTGAAGCTTTCTTT. It yields the protein CASSRLGDTEAFF.

This rearrangement joins TRBV7-9 to TRBJ1-2; 11 bases map to TRBD1. The length of the CDR3 is 15 residues. V lost 5 bases, J lost 6 bases, and 8 bases stayed unmatched. The germline V gene encodes CDR1 SEHNR and CDR2 FQNEAQ (reference sequence). CDR3 region: CASSPEGTGGNGYTF. Here the CDR3 DNA reads TGTGCCAGCAGCCCAGAGGGGACAGGGGGGAATGGCTACACCTTC.

The chain combines TRBV2 with TRBJ2-7, with D possibly being TRBD2 (6 bases). CDR1 is SNHLY, CDR2 FYNNEI, per germline. CDR3 length: 17 residues. V gave up 7 bases and J gave up 6 bases, with 28 bases separating them. The CDR3 nucleotides read TGTGCCAGCACCCCATGGGACCGACTCAGCCCCGGGGGCGAGCAGTACTTC. Translated: CASTPWDRLSPGGEQYF.

This clonotype was observed a handful of times. The chain links TRBV7-8 to TRBJ2-1; D not certain. This CDR3 spans 15 amino acids. Per the germline V gene, CDR1 is SGHVS and CDR2 is FQNEAQ. Trimming removed 1 base from V and 3 bases from J, with 10 bases in between. CDR3 sequence (DNA): TGTGCCAGCAGCTTAGTGCTGGATTACTACAATGAGCAGTTCTTC. Its translation is CASSLVLDYYNEQFF.

Only a few counts were recorded for this clonotype. V is TRBV23-1 and J is TRBJ2-4; D possibly corresponds to TRBD1 (6 bases). TRBV23-1 is given ORF status, its function remaining uncertain. CDR3 length: 18 residues. V lost 0 bases and J 2 bases, leaving 17 bases between the germline ends. The CDR3 DNA sequence: TGCGCCAGCAGTCAATCGAGACAGGTTCCCTGGACCAAAAACATTCAGTACTTC. Translating gives CASSQSRQVPWTKNIQYF.

This clonotype was picked up a small number of times. The rearrangement joins TRBV13 to TRBJ2-5, with D unclear. The V and J ends lost 3 bases and 4 bases respectively, with 6 bases between them. Germline V gene lookup returns CDR1 PRHDT and CDR2 FYEKMQ (reference sequence). There are 12 residues in the CDR3. DNA of the CDR3: TGTGCCAGCAGCTTGAACCGAGAGACCCAGTACTTC. Residues: CASSLNRETQYF.

This clonotype came up a few times. This chain joins TRBV11-2 and TRBJ2-3; 11 bases agree with TRBD2. The CDR3 runs 19 residues. Looked up from germline, CDR1 is SGHAT and CDR2 is FQNNGV. Trimming at V came to 0 bases and at J to 1 base, leaving 9 bases not matched to a gene. In DNA, the CDR3 is TGTGCCAGCAGCTTAGAATCTAGCGGGAGGTTCGGGGGCACAGATACGCAGTATTTT. Translation: CASSLESSGRFGGTDTQYF.

This clonotype appeared many times. V is TRBV29-1 and J is TRBJ2-3, with D uncertain. V lost 4 bases, J lost 6 bases, and 14 bases lay in between. This CDR3 is built from 13 residues. Per germline, CDR1 SQVTM and CDR2 ANQGSEA. The CDR3 DNA reads TGCAGCGTTGTCCATCCCTTTGGGGATACGCAGTATTTT. The encoded protein is CSVVHPFGDTQYF.

This clonotype was detected a few times. The chain carries TRBV28 and TRBJ2-1, with 11 bases identical to TRBD2. Germline loops: CDR1 MDHEN, CDR2 SYDVKM. The CDR3 has 15 amino acids. After removal of 3 bases from V and 6 bases from J, the junction contained 4 bases not matched to a gene. CDR3 nucleotides: TGTGCCAGCAGTTTTTCTAGCGGGAGGAGCAATGAGCAGTTCTTC. Amino acids: CASSFSSGRSNEQFF.

The J gene is TRBJ2-6, the V gene TRBV6-1; 7 bases align to TRBD1. The junction had 11 bases not matched to a gene; V was cut back by 9 bases and J by 0 bases. CDR1 is MNHNS and CDR2 is SASEGT in the germline V gene. The CDR3 loop spans 17 amino acids. This CDR3 is CARKTRDSYSGANVLTF. CDR3 nucleotides: TGTGCCAGGAAGACTCGGGACAGCTACTCTGGGGCCAACGTCCTGACTTTC.

A few counts support this clonotype. The chain uses TRBV27 and TRBJ2-1; D tentatively fits TRBD1 or TRBD2 (6 bases each). Germline CDR1 is MNHEY and CDR2 is SMNVEV (reference sequence). Trimming took off 8 bases at V and 0 bases at J, with 14 bases between the two ends. The CDR3 consists of 15 residues. CDR3 region: CASREGGSSYNEQFF. CDR3 in DNA: TGTGCCAGCCGTGAGGGGGGAAGCTCCTACAATGAGCAGTTCTTC.

This clonotype was seen ten or more times. The chain is built from TRBV7-2 and TRBJ2-1; 9 nucleotides line up with TRBD2. The V gene's germline CDR1 is SGHTA and CDR2 FQGNSA. V dropped 4 bases and J dropped 3; count of bases not matched to a gene: 7. CDR3 length: 16 amino acids. CDR3 bases: TGTGCCAGCAGCTGGGCTAGCGGGACGGACTACAATGAGCAGTTCTTC. Residues: CASSWASGTDYNEQFF.

This clonotype has more than one count but fewer than ten. V gene TRBV11-3 combines with J gene TRBJ2-7; tentative D call: TRBD1 (6 bases). This CDR3 region has 14 residues. CDR1 is SGHNT and CDR2 is YENEEA in the germline V gene. V was shortened by 5 bases and J by 2 bases, with 13 bases between the two germline ends. The CDR3 DNA is TGTGCCAGCAGCGCGGACAGTGGACCCTACGAGCAGTACTTC. Its translation: CASSADSGPYEQYF.

The chain employs TRBV5-1 and TRBJ2-7, with 10 nucleotides matching TRBD2. The V gene's germline CDR1 is SGHRS and CDR2 YFSETQ. The ends lost 4 bases at V and 2 bases at J; junction bases unmatched: 15. The CDR3 extends over 18 amino acids. Here the CDR3 reads CASSPSYQLAGPPYEQYF. CDR3 DNA sequence: TGCGCCAGCAGCCCCTCGTACCAACTAGCGGGACCCCCCTACGAGCAGTACTTC.

Only a few counts were recorded for this clonotype. The chain joins TRBV24-1 to TRBJ2-1, with D possibly matching TRBD1 (5 bases). Trimming left V 0 bases short and J 10 bases short, with 15 bases between. The CDR3 is made up of 15 amino acids. Per the germline V gene, CDR1 is KGHDR and CDR2 is SFDVKD. The CDR3 bases are TGTGCCACCAGTGATTTGGGGGAACCGACAGCCGAGCAGTTCTTC. Amino acid sequence: CATSDLGEPTAEQFF.

The rearrangement joins TRBV12-3 or TRBV12-4 to TRBJ2-2, with D perhaps matching TRBD2 (6 bases). The germline V and J ends were trimmed by 1 base and 4 bases, with 13 bases remaining between them. The CDR3 contains 16 residues. The CDR3 protein is CASSLGRETITGELFF. The DNA for the CDR3 is TGTGCCAGCAGTTTAGGTCGGGAGACGATCACCGGGGAGCTGTTTTTT.

This clonotype has a handful of counts. The V and J genes are TRBV28 and TRBJ1-6; the D is unclear. V lost 7 bases and J lost 0, with 19 bases in between. The CDR3 consists of 18 residues. The germline CDR1 and CDR2 sequences are MDHEN and SYDVKM. CDR3 sequence (DNA): TGTGCCAGCATGACGGTCCGGGGAGGCGACTCCTATAATTCACCCCTCCACTTT. Translated, it gives CASMTVRGGDSYNSPLHF.

The chain carries TRBV2 and TRBJ2-7; D possibly matches TRBD1 or TRBD2 (5 bases each). Germline CDR1 and CDR2: SNHLY and FYNNEI. There are 17 residues in the CDR3. Trimming pared 2 bases from V and 2 bases from J, leaving 19 bases between. The CDR3: CASSEYTGTPFPYEQYF. CDR3 DNA sequence: TGTGCCAGCAGTGAATATACTGGGACCCCTTTCCCCTACGAGCAGTACTTC. The entire variable domain, with the rest obtained from reference TRBV2 and TRBJ2-7, is as follows: EPEVTQTPSHQVTQMGQEVILRCVPISNHLYFYWYRQILGQKVEFLVSFYNNEISEKSEIFDDQFSVERPDGSNFTLKIRSTKLEDSAMYFCASSEYTGTPFPYEQYFGPGTRLTVT.